The TCR beta chain under discussion was sequenced for a study of blood T cell repertoires in COVID-19. Looking at the study overall: Sites in the United States, Italy and Spain provided acute and convalescent COVID-19 samples. PBMCs, B-cell-depleted T cells, or T cells provided the cDNA or gDNA that made up the material.

Per the study methods: Estimates of nucleated cell counts were drawn from the amplification of reference gene primers. TCRdb keeps only in-frame clones here, not all; method: immunoSEQ multiplex PCR. That table furnishes V, J and clone size, whereas the DNA furnished D and trimming. The repertoire has 100,000 to 150,000 clones, almost 85% of them found once; the top ten carry about an eighth. Germline V gene data show CDR1 as SGDLS and CDR2 as YYNGEE. CDR3 length equals 15 residues. Trimming shortened V by 0 bases and J by 0 bases, and 10 bases separated the two germline ends. This TCR was recovered from a woman under 40 who had recovered from COVID-19. Sequencing was performed on peripheral blood. V usage is TRBV9 and J usage is TRBJ2-7; the D gene is possibly TRBD1 (6 bases). CDR3 residues: CASSVGDTHSYEQYF. In DNA, the CDR3 is TGTGCCAGCAGCGTAGGGGACACGCACTCCTACGAGCAGTACTTC.